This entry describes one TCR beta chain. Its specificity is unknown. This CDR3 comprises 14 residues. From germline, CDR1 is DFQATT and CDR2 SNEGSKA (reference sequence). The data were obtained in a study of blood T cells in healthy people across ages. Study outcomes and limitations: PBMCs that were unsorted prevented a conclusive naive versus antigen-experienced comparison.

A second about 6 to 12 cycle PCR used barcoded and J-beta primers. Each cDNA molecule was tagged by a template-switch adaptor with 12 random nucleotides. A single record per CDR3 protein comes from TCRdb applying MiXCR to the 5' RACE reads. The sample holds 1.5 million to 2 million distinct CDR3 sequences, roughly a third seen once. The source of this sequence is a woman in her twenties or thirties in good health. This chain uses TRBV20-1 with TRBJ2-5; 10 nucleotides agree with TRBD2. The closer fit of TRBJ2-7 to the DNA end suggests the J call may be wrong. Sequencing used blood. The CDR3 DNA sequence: TGCAGTGCTAGACTAGCGGGAGAGGGATACGAGCAGTACTTC. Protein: CSARLAGEGYEQYF.